One and the same sample provided the 15 T cell receptor beta chains below, sequenced in a study of control samples from healthy donors and cancer patients. Profiling relied on immunoSEQ multiplex PCR, and the TCRdb table lists in-frame clones only, not all of them. The profile shows some 200,000 clones, just under 95% of them singletons. Sequenced material: blood. Receptors originate from a man in his fifties in good health.

The chain couples TRBV30 to TRBJ2-1; 8 bases map to TRBD1. Trimming at V came to 8 bases and at J to 3 bases, leaving 6 bases not matched to a gene. The CDR3 totals 13 residues. The germline CDR1 and CDR2 sequences are GTSNPN and SVGIG (reference sequence). Here the CDR3 reads CARNRGNYNEQFF. The CDR3 DNA is TGTGCCCGAAACAGGGGGAACTACAATGAGCAGTTCTTC.

Here the CDR3 DNA reads TGTGCCAGCAGTGAAGAGGGTGGGAGCTCCTACAATGAGCAGTTCTTC. As protein: CASSEEGGSSYNEQFF. The chain employs TRBV2 and TRBJ2-1; perhaps TRBD2 as D (5 bases). CDR3 length: 16 amino acids. Looked up from germline, CDR1 is SNHLY and CDR2 is FYNNEI. Trimming shortened V by 1 base and J by 0 bases, and 10 bases separated the two germline ends.

A few counts support this clone. The genes are TRBV19 and TRBJ1-6; 7 nucleotides line up with TRBD1. The CDR3 spans 18 residues. Looked up from germline, CDR1 is LNHDA and CDR2 is SQIVND (reference sequence). V shed 11 bases and J 0 bases; nucleotides not matched to a gene: 16. CDR3 loop: CASSIEGAGSSYNSPLHF. DNA for the CDR3: TGTGCCTCCTCCATCGAGGGGGCAGGAAGCTCCTATAATTCACCCCTCCACTTT.

The chain has TRBV29-1 and TRBJ1-1; D is uncertain. The V end lost 0 bases, the J end lost 11 bases, and 13 bases lay between the germline ends. Germline V gene sequence: CDR1 SQVTM, CDR2 ANQGSEA. The CDR3 loop spans 12 amino acids. Written as DNA, the CDR3 is TGCAGCGTTGAAGATAGGGCCGCGCGGGCTTTCTTT. This gives the protein CSVEDRAARAFF. Complete variable domain (other parts from reference TRBV29-1 and TRBJ1-1): SAVISQKPSRDICQRGTSLTIQCQVDSQVTMMFWYRQQPGQSLTLIATANQGSEATYESGFVIDKFPISRPNLTFSTLTVSNMSPEDSSIYLCSVEDRAARAFFGQGTRLTVV.

This chain links TRBV13 with TRBJ2-7; D is tentatively TRBD1 or TRBD2 (6 bases each). CDR3 length: 17 amino acids. Trimming stripped 0 bases from V and 5 bases from J, with 20 bases between. CDR1 is PRHDT, CDR2 FYEKMQ, per germline (reference sequence). This CDR3 reads CASSLGGGHARTHEQYF. The CDR3 nucleotides are TGTGCCAGCAGCTTAGGCGGGGGACATGCAAGAACCCACGAGCAGTACTTC.

CDR3 protein: CASSYSGGWGNEQFF. The CDR3 DNA reads as TGTGCCAGCAGTTACTCAGGGGGCTGGGGAAATGAGCAGTTCTTC. The J gene is TRBJ2-1, the V gene TRBV6-5; TRBD1 matches 7 bases. The CDR3 length is 15 residues. Germline lookup yields CDR1 MNHEY and CDR2 SVGAGI. The trim removed 0 bases at V and 7 bases at J, leaving 6 bases unmatched.

The chain links TRBV11-2 to TRBJ1-5; 7 nucleotides match TRBD1. Trimming at V came to 5 bases and at J to 8 bases, leaving 9 bases not matched to a gene. Germline V gene data show CDR1 as SGHAT and CDR2 as FQNNGV. CDR3 length: 14 residues. The CDR3 sequence: CASSRDRAREPQHF. The CDR3 bases are TGTGCCAGCAGCCGAGACAGGGCACGGGAGCCCCAGCATTTT.

V is TRBV19 and J is TRBJ1-6, with D unclear. This CDR3 comprises 15 residues. The germline V gene encodes CDR1 LNHDA and CDR2 SQIVND (reference sequence). V lost 0 bases and J lost 6, with 9 bases in between. DNA for the CDR3: TGTGCCAGTAGTATAGAAGGCTCGTTTAATTCACCCCTCCACTTT. Its protein product is CASSIEGSFNSPLHF.

The rearrangement uses TRBV18 and TRBJ2-1; 10 bases are a match to TRBD2. Germline V gene sequence: CDR1 KGHSH, CDR2 LQKENI. Trimming at V came to 6 bases and at J to 3 bases, leaving 5 bases not matched to a gene. The CDR3 spans 15 residues. As DNA, the CDR3 is TGTGCCAGCTCGGAAACTAGCGGGATCTACAATGAGCAGTTCTTC. As protein: CASSETSGIYNEQFF.

The chain uses TRBV5-6 and TRBJ2-1, with 10 bases fitting TRBD1. Germline values: CDR1 SGHDT, CDR2 YYEEEE. This CDR3 spans 19 amino acids. V shed 0 bases, J shed 2 bases, and the junction held 11 bases outside the gene matches. The CDR3 nucleotides read TGTGCCAGCAGCTTGGTTCTCATTCAAGGACAGGGGGCCTACAATGAGCAGTTCTTC. Translation: CASSLVLIQGQGAYNEQFF. Filled out from reference TRBV5-6 and TRBJ2-1, the complete variable domain reads DAGVTQSPTHLIKTRGQQVTLRCSPKSGHDTVSWYQQALGQGPQFIFQYYEEEERQRGNFPDRFSGHQFPNYSSELNVNALLLGDSALYLCASSLVLIQGQGAYNEQFFGPGTRLTVL.

This sequence joins TRBV5-1 and TRBJ1-3; 11 nucleotides align to TRBD1. The J segment lost 2 bases and the V segment lost 4 bases, leaving 11 bases of the junction unmatched. In germline, CDR1 is SGHRS, CDR2 YFSETQ. This CDR3 contains 18 residues. CDR3 nucleotides: TGCGCCAGCAGCCCTCTCCCGGGACAGGGGGGGACTGGAAACACCATATATTTT. It codes for CASSPLPGQGGTGNTIYF.

V is TRBV7-9 and J is TRBJ1-5, with 9 nucleotides matching TRBD1. V was clipped by 5 bases and J by 5 bases; unmatched bases: 7. CDR1 and CDR2 from the germline V gene are SEHNR and FQNEAQ (reference sequence). The CDR3 loop spans 15 amino acids. The CDR3 nucleotides read TGTGCCAGCAGCGCTACAGGGGGCCGGGATCAGCCCCAGCATTTT. It codes for CASSATGGRDQPQHF.

The chain uses TRBV6-5 and TRBJ2-5; 7 nucleotides agree with TRBD2. V lost 4 bases and J lost 6; bases outside the gene matches: 14. Germline CDR1 reads MNHEY; CDR2 reads SVGAGI. There are 16 residues in the CDR3. CDR3 bases: TGTGCCAGCAGTTCCGGGGCGGGGGAGGGGCCGAAGACCCAGTACTTC. Its translation: CASSSGAGEGPKTQYF.

The chain recombines TRBV3-1 (or the pseudogene TRBV3-2) with TRBJ2-1; D perhaps matches TRBD2 (6 bases). CDR1 LGHDT and CDR2 YNNKEL come from the germline V gene (reference sequence). The V end lost 4 bases, the J end lost 10 bases, and 14 bases lay between the germline ends. This CDR3 spans 13 amino acids. Here the CDR3 reads CASSRRESGEQFF. CDR3 in DNA: TGTGCCAGCAGCCGCCGGGAAAGCGGGGAGCAGTTCTTC.

The chain uses TRBV19 and TRBJ2-3; the D is unclear. Germline CDR1 reads LNHDA; CDR2 reads SQIVND (reference sequence). The V end was cut by 7 bases, the J end by 5 bases, with 16 bases between. This CDR3 is built from 14 residues. As DNA, the CDR3 is TGTGCCAGTAAGGAAAGGCTAGATAGAGATACGCAGTATTTT. Protein: CASKERLDRDTQYF. Full variable domain (outside the CDR3, taken from reference TRBV19 and TRBJ2-3): DGGITQSPKYLFRKEGQNVTLSCEQNLNHDAMYWYRQDPGQGLRLIYYSQIVNDFQKGDIAEGYSVSREKKESFPLTVTSAQKNPTAFYLCASKERLDRDTQYFGPGTRLTVL.